Listed below are T cell receptor beta chains from one sample, sequenced in a study of shared clonotypes between healthy human individuals. Generated by immunoSEQ multiplex PCR, the TCRdb table keeps only in-frame clones and is missing some. The data hold roughly 1.4 million clones, with approximately 98.5% observed a single time. The sequencing input was naive CD4+ T cells sorted from blood. Receptor source: a man between 25 and 39 years old in good health. Each CDR3 is given with its conserved first and last residue. Each record gives: CDR3 protein, clone size, V gene, J gene. Only some rows state a clone size, as once, few, many or a class for expanded clones.

CASSLEASGITDTQYF	-	TRBV7-6	TRBJ2-3
CATSPHTDLMAHGYTF	-	TRBV15	TRBJ1-2
CASGAGQRIETQYF	once	TRBV25-1	TRBJ2-5
CASSLGLAGNINTGELFF	-	TRBV11-3	TRBJ2-2
CASSDSTRLASNTGELFF	-	TRBV2	TRBJ2-2
CASSPLARGAAGTPNEQFF	-	TRBV18	TRBJ2-1
CASSLTGGRPSYEQYF	-	TRBV7-3	TRBJ2-7
CASSPPKRQGTDTQYF	-	TRBV18	TRBJ2-3
CASSSGLGDSFFNEQFF	-	TRBV7-9	TRBJ2-1
CASSSLFPGELFF	-	TRBV6-1	TRBJ2-2
CAISDPSGSVIYNEQFF	-	TRBV10-3	TRBJ2-1
CASSRLLGQGTDTQYF	-	TRBV7-9	TRBJ2-3
CASSGRGRVSGELFF	-	TRBV19	TRBJ2-2
CASSWTGGGGELFF	-	TRBV6-1	TRBJ2-2